The rows below give T cell receptor beta chains drawn from one sample of a study of response to subunit inactivated influenza vaccine. Using its own MiXCR run on the RT-PCR reads, TCRdb lists one record per CDR3 protein. The repertoire holds 300,000 to 350,000 distinct CDR3 sequences, with roughly 22% as singletons. The source material was PBMCs from blood, sampled less than 22 months after vaccination. All receptors derive from a man between 50 and 69 years old who received an inactivated influenza vaccine. The CDR3 runs from the conserved cysteine through the conserved F or W. Each record gives: V gene, clone size, J gene, D gene, CDR3 DNA, CDR3 protein. A D gene is named only where the DNA matches it firmly. The size field is filled for only some rows; it gives once, few, many or a size class.

v_call: TRBV2
clone_size: few
j_call: TRBJ2-5
d_call: TRBD2
cdr3_nt: TGTGCCAGCAGTGACAAAGGACTAGCGGGGGGGCGGAGGAGCGAGACCCAGTACTTC
cdr3_aa: CASSDKGLAGGRRSETQYF

v_call: TRBV29-1
clone_size: few
j_call: TRBJ2-5
d_call: TRBD1
cdr3_nt: TGCAGCGCGGACAGGGGGGAGACCCAGTACTTC
cdr3_aa: CSADRGETQYF

v_call: TRBV20-1
clone_size: .
j_call: TRBJ2-5
d_call: TRBD2
cdr3_nt: TGCAGTGCTAAGGGCGGGGGAGCGGGGGGACAAGAGACCCAGTACTTC
cdr3_aa: CSAKGGGAGGQETQYF

v_call: TRBV5-1
clone_size: many
j_call: TRBJ1-3
d_call: .
cdr3_nt: TGCGCCAGCAGCTTGGTCGTACAGGGAAGGGGCACCATATATTTT
cdr3_aa: CASSLVVQGRGTIYF

v_call: TRBV7-8
clone_size: .
j_call: TRBJ2-3
d_call: .
cdr3_nt: TGTGCCAGCAGCTTTGTAGGGATCAATCAGCCCCAGTATTTT
cdr3_aa: CASSFVGINQPQYF

v_call: TRBV5-1
clone_size: .
j_call: TRBJ1-2
d_call: .
cdr3_nt: TGCGCCAGCAGCCAAGTGGGGGGAGACTATGGCTACACCTTC
cdr3_aa: CASSQVGGDYGYTF

v_call: TRBV21-1
clone_size: few
j_call: TRBJ2-3
d_call: .
cdr3_nt: TGTGCCAGCAGCCTCGGGGACACCGTTTGTGACACAGATACGCAGTATTTT
cdr3_aa: CASSLGDTVCDTDTQYF

v_call: TRBV20-1
clone_size: .
j_call: TRBJ2-7
d_call: .
cdr3_nt: TGCAGTGCGACCCTAGCGCATAGCTCCTACGAGCAGTACTTC
cdr3_aa: CSATLAHSSYEQYF

v_call: TRBV2
clone_size: .
j_call: TRBJ2-7
d_call: TRBD1
cdr3_nt: TGTGCCAGCAGGACAGGGGGACTCTCCTACGAGCAGTACTTC
cdr3_aa: CASRTGGLSYEQYF

v_call: TRBV3-1
clone_size: .
j_call: TRBJ2-6
d_call: .
cdr3_nt: TGTGCCAGCAGCCAATTAATCAGCTCTGGGGCCAACGTCCTGACTTTC
cdr3_aa: CASSQLISSGANVLTF

v_call: TRBV11-1
clone_size: few
j_call: TRBJ2-1
d_call: TRBD1
cdr3_nt: TGTGCCAGCAGCCCCGGACCGACAGGGGCCAGCTCCTACAATGAGCAGTTCTTC
cdr3_aa: CASSPGPTGASSYNEQFF

v_call: TRBV20-1
clone_size: many
j_call: TRBJ2-7
d_call: TRBD2
cdr3_nt: TGCAGTGCTAGTCCCCTTACTAGCGGGACCGTCTACGAGCAGTACTTC
cdr3_aa: CSASPLTSGTVYEQYF

v_call: TRBV10-3
clone_size: .
j_call: TRBJ2-5
d_call: .
cdr3_nt: TGTGCCATCAGTGAGTCGGTTGGGGAGACCCAGTACTTC
cdr3_aa: CAISESVGETQYF

v_call: TRBV4-2
clone_size: few
j_call: TRBJ2-5
d_call: TRBD2
cdr3_nt: TGTGCCAGCAGCCCTTCTAGCGGCTCCCAAGAGACCCAGTACTTC
cdr3_aa: CASSPSSGSQETQYF

v_call: TRBV12-3/TRBV12-4
clone_size: .
j_call: TRBJ2-5
d_call: .
cdr3_nt: TGTGCCAGCAGTTTAGCCACTAGTATGGGGCGTGAGACCCAGTACTTC
cdr3_aa: CASSLATSMGRETQYF

v_call: TRBV10-3
clone_size: few
j_call: TRBJ1-1
d_call: .
cdr3_nt: TGTGCCATCAGTGAGCCACCTGTAAGTCTCTTT
cdr3_aa: CAISEPPVSLF

v_call: TRBV3-1
clone_size: .
j_call: TRBJ2-7
d_call: TRBD1
cdr3_nt: TGTGCCAGCAGCCAAGGGACAGGGAGCTCCTACGAGCAGTACTTC
cdr3_aa: CASSQGTGSSYEQYF

v_call: TRBV18
clone_size: few
j_call: TRBJ1-2
d_call: TRBD1
cdr3_nt: TGTGCCAGCTCACCTGGGACAGGGGACTATGGCTACACCTTC
cdr3_aa: CASSPGTGDYGYTF

v_call: TRBV20-1
clone_size: .
j_call: TRBJ2-3
d_call: .
cdr3_nt: TGCAGTGCCCCCGGACTAGGGGGTTCAAGCACAGATACGCAGTATTTT
cdr3_aa: CSAPGLGGSSTDTQYF

v_call: TRBV5-1
clone_size: .
j_call: TRBJ2-1
d_call: .
cdr3_nt: TGCGCCAGCAGCCCCCCAAAGGGTGGCCCCTACAATGAGCAGTTCTTC
cdr3_aa: CASSPPKGGPYNEQFF

v_call: TRBV11-3
clone_size: few
j_call: TRBJ2-2
d_call: .
cdr3_nt: TGTGCCAGCAGCATGCGGTTCCCGAACACCGGGGAGCTGTTTTTT
cdr3_aa: CASSMRFPNTGELFF

v_call: TRBV5-5
clone_size: many
j_call: TRBJ1-1
d_call: .
cdr3_nt: TGTGCCAGCAGCTTGGCAGGGGTGGGCACTGAAGCTTTCTTT
cdr3_aa: CASSLAGVGTEAFF

v_call: TRBV2
clone_size: few
j_call: TRBJ2-5
d_call: TRBD2
cdr3_nt: TGTGCCAGCAGTCCCGGGACTAGAAGCGAGACCCAGTACTTC
cdr3_aa: CASSPGTRSETQYF

v_call: TRBV12-3/TRBV12-4
clone_size: .
j_call: TRBJ1-5
d_call: TRBD1
cdr3_nt: TGTACCAGCAGTCAAGGGACAGGGGCCGCCCCTCTGGGTCAGCCCCAGCATTTT
cdr3_aa: CTSSQGTGAAPLGQPQHF

v_call: TRBV7-6
clone_size: .
j_call: TRBJ2-2
d_call: TRBD1
cdr3_nt: TGTGCCAGCAGCTTAACGGGACAGGGGCTGGGGACCGGGGAGCTGTTTTTT
cdr3_aa: CASSLTGQGLGTGELFF

v_call: TRBV7-3
clone_size: few
j_call: TRBJ2-2
d_call: TRBD2
cdr3_nt: TGTGCCAGCAGCTGGGCTAGCGGGAGCAGGAACACCGGGGAGCTGTTTTTT
cdr3_aa: CASSWASGSRNTGELFF

v_call: TRBV12-3/TRBV12-4
clone_size: .
j_call: TRBJ2-7
d_call: .
cdr3_nt: TGTGCCAGCAGTTTCTGGGGCCTCGGGGAACGGGAGCAGTACTTC
cdr3_aa: CASSFWGLGEREQYF

v_call: TRBV7-8
clone_size: .
j_call: TRBJ2-5
d_call: TRBD1
cdr3_nt: TGTGCCAGCAGCTTCTACCGGGACAGGGGAGAGACCCAGTACTTC
cdr3_aa: CASSFYRDRGETQYF

v_call: TRBV6-5
clone_size: few
j_call: TRBJ1-5
d_call: TRBD1
cdr3_nt: TGTGCCAGCAGTTACTCGGGACAGGGCAGCCAGCCCCAGCATTTT
cdr3_aa: CASSYSGQGSQPQHF

v_call: TRBV6-4
clone_size: .
j_call: TRBJ2-3
d_call: .
cdr3_nt: TGTGCCAGCAGTTCCCTCTCTAGCACAGATACGCAGTATTTT
cdr3_aa: CASSSLSSTDTQYF

v_call: TRBV29-1
clone_size: few
j_call: TRBJ1-3
d_call: .
cdr3_nt: TGCAGCGTTGAAGGGGATGAGTCTGGAAACACCATATATTTT
cdr3_aa: CSVEGDESGNTIYF

v_call: TRBV3-1
clone_size: many
j_call: TRBJ2-2
d_call: .
cdr3_nt: TGTGCCAGCAGCCCTTTAGACACCGGGGAGCTGTTTTTT
cdr3_aa: CASSPLDTGELFF

v_call: TRBV20-1
clone_size: few
j_call: TRBJ1-2
d_call: .
cdr3_nt: TGCAGTGCTTCGGACAGTTATGGCTACACCTTC
cdr3_aa: CSASDSYGYTF

v_call: TRBV25-1
clone_size: many
j_call: TRBJ2-2
d_call: .
cdr3_nt: TGTGCCAGCAGTGAATATCCCTTAGGTCCGGGGGAGCTGTTTTTT
cdr3_aa: CASSEYPLGPGELFF

v_call: TRBV11-2
clone_size: .
j_call: TRBJ2-2
d_call: TRBD1
cdr3_nt: TGTGCCAGCAGCTATGGGACAGGGTTTGCCGGGGAGCTGTTTTTT
cdr3_aa: CASSYGTGFAGELFF

v_call: TRBV7-9
clone_size: few
j_call: TRBJ1-5
d_call: .
cdr3_nt: TGTGCCAGCAGCTTAGGAGGGGCGTTCGGCAATCAGCCCCAGCATTTT
cdr3_aa: CASSLGGAFGNQPQHF

v_call: TRBV20-1
clone_size: many
j_call: TRBJ1-5
d_call: TRBD1
cdr3_nt: TGCAGTGCTAGTGGGGGGACAGGGGGGTTCAGTCAGCCCCAGCATTTT
cdr3_aa: CSASGGTGGFSQPQHF

v_call: TRBV6-1
clone_size: .
j_call: TRBJ1-2
d_call: .
cdr3_nt: TGTGCCAGCAGTGAACGACAGTTCTCCTACACCTTC
cdr3_aa: CASSERQFSYTF

v_call: TRBV18
clone_size: .
j_call: TRBJ1-2
d_call: .
cdr3_nt: TGTGCCAGCTCACCATCGGGGGGATTAGGCTACACCTTC
cdr3_aa: CASSPSGGLGYTF

v_call: TRBV20-1
clone_size: .
j_call: TRBJ2-1
d_call: TRBD2
cdr3_nt: TGCAGTGCTAGAGTGCCAGGGACTACCCATGAGCAGTTCTTC
cdr3_aa: CSARVPGTTHEQFF

v_call: TRBV14
clone_size: .
j_call: TRBJ2-7
d_call: TRBD2
cdr3_nt: TGTGCCAGCAGCCAACAAGCGGGGGCGGGCGAGCAGTACTTC
cdr3_aa: CASSQQAGAGEQYF

v_call: TRBV18
clone_size: few
j_call: TRBJ1-1
d_call: .
cdr3_nt: TGTGCCAGCTCACTAAAGACAGGTCTGGTTTCCCCTGAAGCTTTCTTT
cdr3_aa: CASSLKTGLVSPEAFF

v_call: TRBV6-1
clone_size: .
j_call: TRBJ1-1
d_call: TRBD1
cdr3_nt: TGTGCCAGCAGTCCTCGGACAGGGGGCTTCACTGAAGCTTTCTTT
cdr3_aa: CASSPRTGGFTEAFF

v_call: TRBV19
clone_size: few
j_call: TRBJ2-7
d_call: .
cdr3_nt: TGTGCCAGTAGTATCTGGGACGGAGACTACGAGCAGTACTTC
cdr3_aa: CASSIWDGDYEQYF

v_call: TRBV20-1
clone_size: few
j_call: TRBJ2-1
d_call: .
cdr3_nt: TGCAGTGCTAGAGATCAGAATGACAGTGAGCAGTTCTTC
cdr3_aa: CSARDQNDSEQFF

v_call: TRBV5-4
clone_size: few
j_call: TRBJ1-1
d_call: .
cdr3_nt: TGTGCCAGCAGCTTACCCGGGGCCATGAACACTGAAGCTTTCTTT
cdr3_aa: CASSLPGAMNTEAFF

v_call: TRBV4-2
clone_size: many
j_call: TRBJ1-4
d_call: .
cdr3_nt: TGTGCCAGCAGCCAACTCTCGACGGGAAGTAATGAAAAACTGTTTTTT
cdr3_aa: CASSQLSTGSNEKLFF

v_call: TRBV7-9
clone_size: many
j_call: TRBJ1-2
d_call: .
cdr3_nt: TGTGCCAGCAGCTTAGGTGAAATTAACTATGGCTACACCTTC
cdr3_aa: CASSLGEINYGYTF

v_call: TRBV30
clone_size: .
j_call: TRBJ1-1
d_call: .
cdr3_nt: TGTGCCTGGAGCCCCTTGCCTACATCCTTGGAGGACACTGAAGCTTTCTTT
cdr3_aa: CAWSPLPTSLEDTEAFF

v_call: TRBV7-2
clone_size: few
j_call: TRBJ1-1
d_call: .
cdr3_nt: TGTGCCAGCAGCTCTTACCGGGGTCCTGGACACACTGAAGCTTTCTTT
cdr3_aa: CASSSYRGPGHTEAFF

v_call: TRBV5-1
clone_size: many
j_call: TRBJ1-1
d_call: .
cdr3_nt: TGCGCCAGCAGCTTCCAGACGGGGGCGAGCACTGAAGCTTTCTTT
cdr3_aa: CASSFQTGASTEAFF

v_call: TRBV12-3/TRBV12-4
clone_size: few
j_call: TRBJ1-2
d_call: .
cdr3_nt: TGTGCCAGCAGTCCCCAAAACTATGGCTACACCTTC
cdr3_aa: CASSPQNYGYTF

v_call: TRBV29-1
clone_size: few
j_call: TRBJ2-3
d_call: TRBD1
cdr3_nt: TGCAGCGTTGCCTTGAGGACAGGGGGGGCAGATACGCAGTATTTT
cdr3_aa: CSVALRTGGADTQYF

v_call: TRBV11-1
clone_size: few
j_call: TRBJ2-1
d_call: .
cdr3_nt: TGTGCCAGCAGCTTCGATGGGGCGGACTACACAGCCTACAATGAGCAGTTCTTC
cdr3_aa: CASSFDGADYTAYNEQFF